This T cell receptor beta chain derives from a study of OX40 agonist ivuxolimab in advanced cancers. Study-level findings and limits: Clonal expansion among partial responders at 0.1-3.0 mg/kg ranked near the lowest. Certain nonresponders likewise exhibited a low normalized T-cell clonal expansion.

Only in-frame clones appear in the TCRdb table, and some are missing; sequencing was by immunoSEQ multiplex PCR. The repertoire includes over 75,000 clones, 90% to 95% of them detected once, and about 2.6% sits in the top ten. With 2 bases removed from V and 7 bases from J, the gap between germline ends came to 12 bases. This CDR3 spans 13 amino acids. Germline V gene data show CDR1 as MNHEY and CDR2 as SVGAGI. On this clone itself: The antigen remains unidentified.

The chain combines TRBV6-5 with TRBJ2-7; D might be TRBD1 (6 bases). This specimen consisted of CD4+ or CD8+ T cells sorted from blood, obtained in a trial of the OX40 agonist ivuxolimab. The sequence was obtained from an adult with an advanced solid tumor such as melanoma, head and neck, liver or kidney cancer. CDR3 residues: CASSYGQGKEQYF. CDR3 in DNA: TGTGCCAGCAGTTACGGGCAGGGGAAAGAGCAGTACTTC.